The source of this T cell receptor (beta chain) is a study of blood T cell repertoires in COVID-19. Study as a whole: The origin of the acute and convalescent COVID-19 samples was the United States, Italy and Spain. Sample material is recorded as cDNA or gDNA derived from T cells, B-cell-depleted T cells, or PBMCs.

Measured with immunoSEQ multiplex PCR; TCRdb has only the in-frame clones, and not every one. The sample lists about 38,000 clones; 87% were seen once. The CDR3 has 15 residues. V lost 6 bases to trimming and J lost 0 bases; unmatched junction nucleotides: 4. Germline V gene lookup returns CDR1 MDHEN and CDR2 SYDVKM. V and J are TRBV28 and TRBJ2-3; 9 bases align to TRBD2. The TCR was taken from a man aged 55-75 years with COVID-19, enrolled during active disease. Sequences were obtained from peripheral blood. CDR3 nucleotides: TGTGCCAGCAGACTAGCGGGTTCTAGCACAGATACGCAGTATTTT. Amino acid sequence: CASRLAGSSTDTQYF.